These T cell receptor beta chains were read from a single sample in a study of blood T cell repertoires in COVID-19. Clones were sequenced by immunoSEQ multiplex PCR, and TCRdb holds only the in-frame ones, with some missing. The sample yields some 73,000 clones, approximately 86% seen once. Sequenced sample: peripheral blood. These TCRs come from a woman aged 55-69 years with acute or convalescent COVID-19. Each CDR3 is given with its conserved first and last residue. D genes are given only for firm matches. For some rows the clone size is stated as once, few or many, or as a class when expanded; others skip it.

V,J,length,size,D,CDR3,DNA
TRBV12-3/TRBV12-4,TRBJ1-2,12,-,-,CASSLSVHGYTF,TGTGCCAGCAGTTTATCAGTCCATGGCTACACCTTC
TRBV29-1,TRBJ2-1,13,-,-,CSGGRFSYNEQFF,TGCAGCGGGGGCCGTTTTTCCTACAATGAGCAGTTCTTC
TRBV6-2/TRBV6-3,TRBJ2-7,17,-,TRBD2,CASSHERAGSRSYEQYF,TGTGCCAGCAGCCACGAAAGAGCGGGGAGTAGGTCCTACGAGCAGTACTTC
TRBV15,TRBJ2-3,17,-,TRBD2,CATSRKSGGRGTDTQYF,TGTGCCACCAGCAGAAAATCGGGGGGGCGGGGCACAGATACGCAGTATTTT
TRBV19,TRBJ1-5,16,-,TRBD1,CASRTQGALRDQPQHF,TGTGCCAGTAGGACGCAGGGGGCCCTGAGAGATCAGCCCCAGCATTTT
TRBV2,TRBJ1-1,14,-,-,CASSEGDSGAEAFF,TGTGCCAGCAGTGAGGGTGACAGTGGGGCTGAAGCTTTCTTT
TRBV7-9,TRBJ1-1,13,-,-,CASSLDGGTEAFF,TGTGCCAGCAGCCTGGACGGGGGGACTGAAGCTTTCTTT
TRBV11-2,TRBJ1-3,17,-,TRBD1,CASSLNPGQGAGNTIYF,TGTGCCAGCAGCTTAAATCCGGGACAGGGGGCTGGAAACACCATATATTTT
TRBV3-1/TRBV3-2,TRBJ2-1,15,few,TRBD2,CASSPISGGAGEQFF,TGTGCCAGCAGCCCCATAAGCGGGGGGGCCGGTGAGCAGTTCTTC
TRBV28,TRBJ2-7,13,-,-,CASFIPGLGEQYF,TGTGCCAGCTTCATCCCGGGTTTAGGCGAGCAGTACTTC
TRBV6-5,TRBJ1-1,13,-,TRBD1,CASNRGPDTEAFF,TGTGCCAGCAACAGGGGTCCGGACACTGAAGCTTTCTTT
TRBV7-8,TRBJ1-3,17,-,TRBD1,CASSERTGLSSGNTIYF,TGTGCCAGCAGCGAACGGACAGGCCTCAGCTCTGGAAACACCATATATTTT
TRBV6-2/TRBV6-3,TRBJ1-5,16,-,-,CASSYSEGVGNQPQHF,TGTGCCAGCAGTTACTCGGAAGGGGTCGGCAATCAGCCCCAGCATTTT
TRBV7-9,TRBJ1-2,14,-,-,CASSRDSLNYGYTF,TGTGCCAGCAGCCGGGACTCCTTGAACTATGGCTACACCTTC
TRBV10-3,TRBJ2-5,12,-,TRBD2,CAIGGDPETQYF,TGTGCCATCGGGGGGGACCCCGAGACCCAGTACTTC
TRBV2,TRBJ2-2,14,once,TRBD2,CASRAGLDTGELFF,TGTGCCAGCAGAGCGGGGTTGGACACCGGGGAGCTGTTTTTT
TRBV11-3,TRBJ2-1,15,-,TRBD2,CASSYSGGAYNEQFF,TGTGCCAGCAGCTATAGCGGGGGGGCATACAATGAGCAGTTCTTC
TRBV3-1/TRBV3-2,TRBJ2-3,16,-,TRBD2,CASSRGLGGGADTQYF,TGTGCCAGCAGCCGCGGTTTGGGCGGGGGGGCGGATACGCAGTATTTT
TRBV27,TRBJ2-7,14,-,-,CASSLSGVPHEQYF,TGTGCCAGCAGTTTATCTGGAGTGCCCCACGAGCAGTACTTC
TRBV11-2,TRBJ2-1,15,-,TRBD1,CASSSEGGYGNEQFF,TGTGCCAGCAGCTCCGAAGGGGGCTACGGCAATGAGCAGTTCTTC
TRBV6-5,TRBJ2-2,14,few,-,CASSYRGAPGELFF,TGTGCCAGCAGTTACCGGGGGGCGCCCGGGGAGCTGTTTTTT
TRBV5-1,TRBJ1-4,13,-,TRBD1,CASSLEGAEKLFF,TGCGCCAGCAGCTTGGAGGGGGCGGAAAAACTGTTTTTT
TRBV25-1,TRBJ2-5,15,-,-,CASSDVGTSQETQYF,TGTGCCAGCAGTGACGTCGGGACATCCCAAGAGACCCAGTACTTC
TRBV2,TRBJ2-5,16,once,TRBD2,CASSERVAGVWETQYF,TGTGCCAGCAGTGAAAGGGTAGCGGGGGTCTGGGAGACCCAGTACTTC
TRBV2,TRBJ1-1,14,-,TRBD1,CASSADREGTEAFF,TGTGCCAGCAGTGCGGACAGGGAAGGTACTGAAGCTTTCTTT
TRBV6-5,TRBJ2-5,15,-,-,CASSYSTLGAETQYF,TGTGCCAGCAGTTACTCGACCCTGGGCGCAGAGACCCAGTACTTC
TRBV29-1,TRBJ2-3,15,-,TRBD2,CSVPGVAGVRDTQYF,TGCAGCGTACCCGGCGTGGCGGGGGTCCGGGATACGCAGTATTTT
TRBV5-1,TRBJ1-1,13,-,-,CASSMTGNTEAFF,TGCGCCAGCAGCATGACAGGGAACACTGAAGCTTTCTTT
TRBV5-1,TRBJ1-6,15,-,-,CASSGGGELNSPLHF,TGCGCCAGCAGCGGCGGAGGGGAATTGAATTCACCCCTCCACTTT
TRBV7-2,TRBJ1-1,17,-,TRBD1,CASSAPGQGRGRTEAFF,TGTGCCAGCAGCGCCCCGGGACAGGGAAGAGGTAGGACTGAAGCTTTCTTT
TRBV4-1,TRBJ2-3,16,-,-,CASSQDGATNTDTQYF,TGCGCCAGCAGCCAAGATGGAGCAACAAACACAGATACGCAGTATTTT
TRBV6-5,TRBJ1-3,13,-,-,CASRREAGNTIYF,TGTGCCAGCAGGAGGGAAGCTGGAAACACCATATATTTT
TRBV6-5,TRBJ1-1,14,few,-,CASRGRERETEAFF,TGTGCCAGCAGGGGGAGAGAAAGGGAAACTGAAGCTTTCTTT
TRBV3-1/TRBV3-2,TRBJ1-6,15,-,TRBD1,CASSRSGTEKSPLHF,TGTGCCAGCAGCCGATCCGGGACAGAGAAGTCACCCCTCCACTTT
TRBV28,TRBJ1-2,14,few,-,CASSDGPGRIGYTF,TGTGCCAGCAGCGACGGCCCAGGTAGGATCGGCTACACCTTC
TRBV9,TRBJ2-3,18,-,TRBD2,CASSVDSSGGFDTDTQYF,TGTGCCAGCAGCGTAGATAGTAGCGGGGGTTTTGACACAGATACGCAGTATTTT
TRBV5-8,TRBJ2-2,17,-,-,CASSSMLGPRTPGSCFF,-
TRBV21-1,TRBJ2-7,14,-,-,CASSNRDYHYEQYF,TGTGCCAGCAGCAACCGGGACTATCACTACGAGCAGTACTTC
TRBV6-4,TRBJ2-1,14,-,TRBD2,CASSESGGYNEQFF,TGTGCCAGCAGTGAAAGCGGGGGTTACAATGAGCAGTTCTTC
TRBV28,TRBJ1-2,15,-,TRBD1,CASSPGRQGFYGYTF,TGTGCCAGCAGTCCCGGGAGACAGGGGTTTTATGGCTACACCTTC
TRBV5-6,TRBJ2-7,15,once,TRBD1,CASSLRTGVTYEQYF,TGTGCCAGCAGCTTGCGGACAGGGGTTACCTACGAGCAGTACTTC
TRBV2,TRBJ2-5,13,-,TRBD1,CASGDRGKETQYF,TGTGCCAGCGGGGACAGGGGGAAGGAGACCCAGTACTTC
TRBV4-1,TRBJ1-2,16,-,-,CASSHLSRTRGYGYTF,TGCGCCAGCAGCCATCTCTCTCGCACCCGGGGCTATGGCTACACCTTC
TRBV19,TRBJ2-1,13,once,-,CASNQGSYNEQFF,TGTGCCAGTAACCAGGGCTCCTACAATGAGCAGTTCTTC
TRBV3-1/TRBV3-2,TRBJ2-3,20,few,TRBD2,CASSHPWLAGGLRRTDTQYF,TGTGCCAGCAGCCACCCCTGGCTAGCGGGGGGGCTGAGACGCACAGATACGCAGTATTTT
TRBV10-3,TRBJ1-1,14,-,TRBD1,CAIRDRGLGTEAFF,TGTGCCATCAGGGACAGGGGGTTGGGCACTGAAGCTTTCTTT
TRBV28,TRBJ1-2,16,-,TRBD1,CASRSPGQGHLDGYTF,TGTGCCAGCAGATCGCCGGGACAGGGCCATTTAGATGGCTACACCTTC
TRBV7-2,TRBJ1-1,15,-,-,CASSLSIGANTEAFF,TGTGCCAGCAGCTTATCAATAGGGGCGAACACTGAAGCTTTCTTT
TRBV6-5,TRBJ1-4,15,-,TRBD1,CASSDRGLTNEKLFF,TGTGCCAGCTCGGACAGGGGTCTTACTAATGAAAAACTGTTTTTT
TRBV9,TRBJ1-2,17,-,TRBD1,CASSAPGQGAENYGYTF,TGTGCCAGCAGCGCGCCGGGACAGGGGGCTGAAAACTATGGCTACACCTTC
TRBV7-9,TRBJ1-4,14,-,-,CASSLARINEKLFF,TGTGCCAGCAGCTTAGCCAGAATTAATGAAAAACTGTTTTTT
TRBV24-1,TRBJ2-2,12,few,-,CATRDLTGELFF,TGTGCCACCCGAGACTTGACCGGGGAGCTGTTTTTT
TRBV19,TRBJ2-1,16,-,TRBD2,CASSIVASGGADEQFF,TGTGCCAGTAGTATAGTTGCCAGCGGGGGGGCGGATGAGCAGTTCTTC